This T cell receptor beta chain was sequenced in a study of cytomegalovirus exposure and HLA in healthy donors. Regarding the study as a whole: Another analysis was done later, and it associated 15,000 or so TCR beta sequences with HLA alleles at 0.05 false discovery rate. There were around 160 TCR beta chains listed as cytomegalovirus-associated.

About this clone itself: As yet, its antigen is unknown.

Both 60 Vbeta primers and 13 Jbeta primers went into the PCR. This table comes from immunoSEQ multiplex PCR, and its TCRdb copy is limited to in-frame clones, with some not included. Of 150,000 to 200,000 clones listed, about 75% are singletons. There are 15 residues in the CDR3. V shed 4 bases and J shed 6 bases, with 16 bases lying between them. In germline, CDR1 is SGHRS, CDR2 YFSETQ. Sequences were obtained from PBMCs. V gene TRBV5-1 combines with J gene TRBJ1-4, with D possibly being TRBD1 (5 bases). This receptor was identified in a man aged 35 to 55 in good health and CMV-seropositive. The CDR3 DNA reads as TGCGCCAGCAGCCCGGGCGGGGGAAGCGATGAAAAACTGTTTTTT. Amino acid sequence: CASSPGGGSDEKLFF.